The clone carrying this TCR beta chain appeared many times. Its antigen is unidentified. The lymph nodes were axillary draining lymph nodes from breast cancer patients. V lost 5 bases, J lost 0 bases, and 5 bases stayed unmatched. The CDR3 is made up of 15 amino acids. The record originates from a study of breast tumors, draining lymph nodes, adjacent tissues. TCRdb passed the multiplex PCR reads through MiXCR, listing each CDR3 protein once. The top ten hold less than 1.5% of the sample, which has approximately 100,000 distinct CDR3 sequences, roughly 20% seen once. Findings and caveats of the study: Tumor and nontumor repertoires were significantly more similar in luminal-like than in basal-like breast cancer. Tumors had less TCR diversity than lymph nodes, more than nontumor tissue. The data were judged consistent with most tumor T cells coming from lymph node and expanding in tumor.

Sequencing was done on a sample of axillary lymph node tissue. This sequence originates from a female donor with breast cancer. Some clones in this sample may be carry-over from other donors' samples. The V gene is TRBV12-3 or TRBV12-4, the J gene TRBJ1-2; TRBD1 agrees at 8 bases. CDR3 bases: TGTGCCAGCAGTATCGACAGGGGAGCTAACTATGGCTACACCTTC. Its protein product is CASSIDRGANYGYTF.